The entry that follows covers one T cell receptor (beta chain) sequence. TCRdb's copy holds only in-frame clones and misses some; the assay was immunoSEQ multiplex PCR. The sample has 500,000 or so clones; approximately 90% are singletons. The CDR3 extends over 15 amino acids. V gave up 1 base and J gave up 7 bases; unmatched junction bases: 6. Germline V gene sequence: CDR1 LGHDT, CDR2 YNNKEL (reference sequence). This sample was taken from a study of blood T cell repertoires in COVID-19. Study-wide context: T cells, B-cell-depleted T cells, or PBMCs provided the cDNA or gDNA that served as material.

Participants, roughly 18 to 89 years old, spanned around 26 US areas. Researchers sorted participants into cohorts using their self-reported clinical history. This receptor was identified in a young woman who had recovered from COVID-19. The chain couples TRBV3-1 (or the pseudogene TRBV3-2) to TRBJ1-5; TRBD1 agrees at 8 bases. The sequencing sample was made of PBMCs or T cells enriched from blood (not recorded which). CDR3 sequence (DNA): TGTGCCAGCAGCCAAGCGACAGGGGAAAGGCAGCCCCAGCATTTT. It translates to CASSQATGERQPQHF.